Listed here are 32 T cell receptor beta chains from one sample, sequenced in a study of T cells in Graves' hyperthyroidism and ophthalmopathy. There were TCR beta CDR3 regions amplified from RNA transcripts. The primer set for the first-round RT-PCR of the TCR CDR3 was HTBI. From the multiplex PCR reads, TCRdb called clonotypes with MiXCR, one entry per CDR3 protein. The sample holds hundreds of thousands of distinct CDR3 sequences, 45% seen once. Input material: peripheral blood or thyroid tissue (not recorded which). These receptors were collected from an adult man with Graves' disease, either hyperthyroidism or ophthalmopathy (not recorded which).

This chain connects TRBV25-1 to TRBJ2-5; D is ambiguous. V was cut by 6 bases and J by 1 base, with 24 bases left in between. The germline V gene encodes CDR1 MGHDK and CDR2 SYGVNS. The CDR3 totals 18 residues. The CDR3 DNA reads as TGTGCCAGCAGCCCCCCCCAATCGTTAGTGCGGAGCCAAGAGACCCAGTACTTC. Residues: CASSPPQSLVRSQETQYF.

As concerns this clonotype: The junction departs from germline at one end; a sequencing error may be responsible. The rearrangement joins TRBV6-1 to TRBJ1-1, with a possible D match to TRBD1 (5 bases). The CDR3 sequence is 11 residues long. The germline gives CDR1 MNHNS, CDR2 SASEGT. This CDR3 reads CASSMGTEALF. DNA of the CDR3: TGTGCCAGCTCGATGGGGACTGAAGCTCTCTTT.

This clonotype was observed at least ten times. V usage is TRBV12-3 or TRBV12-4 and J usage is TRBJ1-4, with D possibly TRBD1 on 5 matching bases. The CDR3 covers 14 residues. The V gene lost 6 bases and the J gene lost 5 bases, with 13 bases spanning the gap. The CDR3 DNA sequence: TGTGCCAGCAGCTCCGGGAGGGGAAATGAAAAACTGTTTTTT. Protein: CASSSGRGNEKLFF.

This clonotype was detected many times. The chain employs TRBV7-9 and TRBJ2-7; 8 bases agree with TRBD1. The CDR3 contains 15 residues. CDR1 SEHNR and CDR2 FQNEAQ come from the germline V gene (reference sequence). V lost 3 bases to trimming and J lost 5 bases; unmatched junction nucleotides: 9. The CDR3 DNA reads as TGTGCCAGCAGCTTGGCACAGGGGGTATGGGACGAGCAGTACTTC. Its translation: CASSLAQGVWDEQYF.

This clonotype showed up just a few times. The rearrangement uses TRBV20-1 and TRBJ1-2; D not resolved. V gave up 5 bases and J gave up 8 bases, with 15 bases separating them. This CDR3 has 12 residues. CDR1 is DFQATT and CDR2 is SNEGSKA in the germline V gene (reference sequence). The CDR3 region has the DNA TGCAGTGCTGAGGACGGGAAAGTCGGCTACACCTTC. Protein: CSAEDGKVGYTF.

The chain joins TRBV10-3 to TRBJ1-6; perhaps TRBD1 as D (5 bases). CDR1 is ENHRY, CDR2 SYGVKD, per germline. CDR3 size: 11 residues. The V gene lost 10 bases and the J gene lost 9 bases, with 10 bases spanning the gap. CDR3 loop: CATAGTSPLHF. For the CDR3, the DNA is TGTGCCACGGCTGGGACTTCACCCCTCCACTTT.

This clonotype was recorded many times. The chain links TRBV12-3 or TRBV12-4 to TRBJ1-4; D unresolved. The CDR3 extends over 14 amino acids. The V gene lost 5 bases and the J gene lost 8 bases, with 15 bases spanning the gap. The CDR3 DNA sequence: TGTGCCAGCAGTCCAGGCCATTCGCGGGAAAAACTGTTTTTT. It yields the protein CASSPGHSREKLFF.

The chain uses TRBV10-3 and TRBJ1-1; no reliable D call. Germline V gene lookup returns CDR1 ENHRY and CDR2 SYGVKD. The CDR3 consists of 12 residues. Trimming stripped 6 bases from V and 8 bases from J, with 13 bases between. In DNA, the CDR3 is TGTGCCATCAGAAGGGCGGGGAGCGAAGCTTTCTTT. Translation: CAIRRAGSEAFF.

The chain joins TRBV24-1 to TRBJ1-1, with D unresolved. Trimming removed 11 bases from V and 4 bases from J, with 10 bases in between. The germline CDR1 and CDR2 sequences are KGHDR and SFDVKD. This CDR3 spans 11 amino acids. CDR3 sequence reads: CASVGFTEAFF. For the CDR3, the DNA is TGTGCCAGCGTAGGGTTCACTGAAGCTTTCTTT.

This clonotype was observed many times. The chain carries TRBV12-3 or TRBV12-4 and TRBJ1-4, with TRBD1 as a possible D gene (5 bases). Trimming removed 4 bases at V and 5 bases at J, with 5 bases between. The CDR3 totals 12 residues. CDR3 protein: CASSWGNEKLFF. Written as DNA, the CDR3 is TGTGCCAGCAGTTGGGGCAATGAAAAACTGTTTTTT.

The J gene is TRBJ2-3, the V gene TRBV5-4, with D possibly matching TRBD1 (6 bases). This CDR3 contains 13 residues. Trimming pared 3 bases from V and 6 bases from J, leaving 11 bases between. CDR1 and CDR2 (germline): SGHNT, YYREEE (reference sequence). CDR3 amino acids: CASSSDSLDTQYF. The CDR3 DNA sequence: TGTGCCAGCAGCTCGGACAGCTTGGATACGCAGTATTTT.

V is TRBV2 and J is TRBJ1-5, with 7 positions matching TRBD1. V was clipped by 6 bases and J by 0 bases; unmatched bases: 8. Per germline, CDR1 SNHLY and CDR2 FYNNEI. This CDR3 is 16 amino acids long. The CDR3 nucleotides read TGTGCCAGCAGGTCAGGACAGGCCTATAGCAATCAGCCCCAGCATTTT. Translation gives CASRSGQAYSNQPQHF.

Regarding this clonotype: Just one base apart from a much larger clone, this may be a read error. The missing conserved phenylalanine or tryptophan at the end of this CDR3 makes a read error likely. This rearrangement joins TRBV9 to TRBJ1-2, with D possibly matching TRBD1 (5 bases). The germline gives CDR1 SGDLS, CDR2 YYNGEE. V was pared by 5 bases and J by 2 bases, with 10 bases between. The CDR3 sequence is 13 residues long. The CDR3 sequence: CASSASGNYGYTY. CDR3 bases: TGTGCCAGCAGTGCCTCAGGGAACTATGGCTACACCTAC.

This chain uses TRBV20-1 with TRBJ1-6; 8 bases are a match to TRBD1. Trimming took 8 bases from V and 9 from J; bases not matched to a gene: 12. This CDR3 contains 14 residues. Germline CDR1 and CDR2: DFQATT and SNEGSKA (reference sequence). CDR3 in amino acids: CSQGAGPDSSPLHF. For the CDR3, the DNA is TGCAGTCAGGGGGCGGGGCCCGACTCTTCACCCCTCCACTTT.

CDR3 bases: TGTGCCAGCCTGCGGGACGGGAGCTCCTACGAGCAGTACTTC. It encodes CASLRDGSSYEQYF. This rearrangement joins TRBV2 to TRBJ2-7, with a weak D call TRBD2 (6 bases). This CDR3 has 14 amino acids. The ends were cut back, 8 bases at V and 0 bases at J, with 14 bases in the middle. Germline V gene lookup returns CDR1 SNHLY and CDR2 FYNNEI.

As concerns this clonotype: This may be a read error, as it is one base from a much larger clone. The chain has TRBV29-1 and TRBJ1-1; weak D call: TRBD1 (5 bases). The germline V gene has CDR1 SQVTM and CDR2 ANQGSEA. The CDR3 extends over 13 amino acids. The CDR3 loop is CSVAGDSNTEAYF. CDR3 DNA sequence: TGCAGCGTTGCGGGGGACTCGAACACTGAAGCTTACTTT.

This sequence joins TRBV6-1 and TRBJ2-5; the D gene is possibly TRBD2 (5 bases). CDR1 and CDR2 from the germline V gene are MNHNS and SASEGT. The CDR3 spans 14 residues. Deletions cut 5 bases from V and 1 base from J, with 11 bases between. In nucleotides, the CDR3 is TGTGCCAGCAGTTGGAGGCGGATCCAAGAGACCCAGTACTTC. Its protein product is CASSWRRIQETQYF.

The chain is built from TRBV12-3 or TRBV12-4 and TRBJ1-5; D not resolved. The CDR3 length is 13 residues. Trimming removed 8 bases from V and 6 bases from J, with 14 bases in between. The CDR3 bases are TGTGCCAGCGCCCTCGTGGCGGGTCAGCCCCAGCATTTT. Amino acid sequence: CASALVAGQPQHF.

CDR3 in DNA: TGTGCTAGCCCCGGGACAATTAGCAATCAGCCCCAGCATTTT. As protein: CASPGTISNQPQHF. V and J are TRBV9 and TRBJ1-5; D perhaps matches TRBD1 (6 bases). The CDR3 extends over 14 amino acids. Germline V gene data show CDR1 as SGDLS and CDR2 as YYNGEE.

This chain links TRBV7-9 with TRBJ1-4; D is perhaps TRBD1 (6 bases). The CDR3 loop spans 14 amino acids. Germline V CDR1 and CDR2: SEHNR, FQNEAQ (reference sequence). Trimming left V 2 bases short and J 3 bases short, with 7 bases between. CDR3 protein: CASSLWTANEKLFF. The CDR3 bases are TGTGCCAGCAGCTTATGGACAGCTAATGAAAAACTGTTTTTT.

CDR3 region: CASAPYAQGDYEQYF. The DNA for the CDR3 is TGTGCTAGTGCCCCGTACGCGCAGGGCGACTACGAGCAGTACTTC. The V gene is TRBV12-5, the J gene TRBJ2-7; weak D call: TRBD1 (5 bases). Per the germline V gene, CDR1 is LGHNT and CDR2 is FRNRAP. The CDR3 covers 15 residues. Trimming cost V 7 bases and J 3 bases, with 19 bases left between them.

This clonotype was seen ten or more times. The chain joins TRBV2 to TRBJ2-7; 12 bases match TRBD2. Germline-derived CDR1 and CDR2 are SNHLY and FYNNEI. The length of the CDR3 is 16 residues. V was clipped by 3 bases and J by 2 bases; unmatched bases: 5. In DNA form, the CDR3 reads TGTGCCAGCAGTGACGGGCTAGCGGGAGGGACCTACGAGCAGTACTTC. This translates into CASSDGLAGGTYEQYF.

This chain's CDR3 is CSAAGPMNTEAFF. The CDR3 bases are TGCAGCGCGGCAGGTCCCATGAACACTGAAGCTTTCTTT. The rearrangement links TRBV29-1 to TRBJ1-1; D is unresolved. The germline CDR1 and CDR2 sequences are SQVTM and ANQGSEA. The CDR3 is 13 residues long. Trimming removed 7 bases at V and 0 bases at J, with 12 bases between.

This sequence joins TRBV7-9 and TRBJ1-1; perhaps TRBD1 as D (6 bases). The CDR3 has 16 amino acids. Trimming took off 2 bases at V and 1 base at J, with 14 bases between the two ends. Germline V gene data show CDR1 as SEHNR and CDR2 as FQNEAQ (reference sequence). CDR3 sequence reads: CASSLRGSAGNTEAFF. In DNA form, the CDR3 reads TGTGCCAGCAGCTTAAGGGGGTCGGCAGGGAACACTGAAGCTTTCTTT.

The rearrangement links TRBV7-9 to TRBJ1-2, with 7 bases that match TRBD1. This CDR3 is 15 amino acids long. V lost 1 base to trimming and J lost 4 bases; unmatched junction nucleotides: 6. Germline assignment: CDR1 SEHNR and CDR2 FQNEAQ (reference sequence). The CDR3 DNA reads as TGTGCCAGCAGCTTAGGTTCAGGGGGGTCCTATGGCTACACCTTC. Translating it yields CASSLGSGGSYGYTF. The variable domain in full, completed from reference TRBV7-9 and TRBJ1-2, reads DTGVSQNPRHKITKRGQNVTFRCDPISEHNRLYWYRQTLGQGPEFLTYFQNEAQLEKSRLLSDRFSAERPKGSFSTLEIQRTEQGDSAMYLCASSLGSGGSYGYTFGSGTRLTVV.

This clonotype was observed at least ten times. The CDR3 loop is CSVEEYDTGELFF. As DNA, the CDR3 is TGCAGCGTTGAAGAATACGACACCGGGGAGCTGTTTTTT. The J gene is TRBJ2-2, the V gene TRBV29-1; D is uncertain. Germline V gene sequence: CDR1 SQVTM, CDR2 ANQGSEA. The CDR3 extends over 13 amino acids. V was cut by 0 bases and J by 3 bases, with 5 bases left in between.

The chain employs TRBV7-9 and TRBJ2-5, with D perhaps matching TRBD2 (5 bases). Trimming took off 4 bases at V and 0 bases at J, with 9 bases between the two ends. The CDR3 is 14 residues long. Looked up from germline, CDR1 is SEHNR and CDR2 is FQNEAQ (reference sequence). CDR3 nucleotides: TGTGCCAGCAGCTACACGGACTACCAAGAGACCCAGTACTTC. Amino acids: CASSYTDYQETQYF.

CDR3 nucleotide sequence: TGTGCCAGCAGCTTCTTCACCCGGCTCCCAGGAAACACCATATATTTT. Translating it yields CASSFFTRLPGNTIYF. The J gene is TRBJ1-3, the V gene TRBV7-3; the D is unclear. Trimming left V 3 bases short and J 4 bases short, with 16 bases between. CDR1 is SGHTA and CDR2 is FQGTGA in the germline V gene. The length of the CDR3 is 16 residues.

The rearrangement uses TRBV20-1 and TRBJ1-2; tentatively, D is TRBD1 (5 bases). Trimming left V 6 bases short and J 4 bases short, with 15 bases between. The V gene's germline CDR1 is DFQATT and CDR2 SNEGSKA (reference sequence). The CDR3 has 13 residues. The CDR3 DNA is TGCAGTGCCGGGGGGACCGGGTCCTATGGCTACACCTTC. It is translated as CSAGGTGSYGYTF.

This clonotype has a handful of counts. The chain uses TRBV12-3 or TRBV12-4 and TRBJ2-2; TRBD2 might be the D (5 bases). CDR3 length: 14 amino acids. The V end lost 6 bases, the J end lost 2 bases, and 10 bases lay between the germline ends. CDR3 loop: CASRGRVNTGELFF. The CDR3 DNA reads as TGTGCCAGCAGAGGGCGGGTTAACACCGGGGAGCTGTTTTTT.

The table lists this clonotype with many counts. Written as DNA, the CDR3 is TGTGCCAGCAGTTTAGCGATTCAGCCCCAGCATTTT. Its translation: CASSLAIQPQHF. This sequence joins TRBV12-3 or TRBV12-4 and TRBJ1-5; no definite D call. CDR3 size: 12 residues. Trimming removed 0 bases from V and 6 bases from J, with 3 bases in between.

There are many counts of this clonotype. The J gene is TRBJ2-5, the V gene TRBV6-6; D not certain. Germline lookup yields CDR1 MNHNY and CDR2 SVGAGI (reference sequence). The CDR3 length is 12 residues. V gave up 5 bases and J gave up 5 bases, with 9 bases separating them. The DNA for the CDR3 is TGTGCCAGCAGTGAATTGGGTGAGACCCAGTACTTC. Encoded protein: CASSELGETQYF.